These 19 T cell receptor beta chains originate from one sample sequenced in a study of response to subunit inactivated influenza vaccine. In TCRdb, the RT-PCR reads were re-called with MiXCR into one record per CDR3 protein. The table shows over 300,000 distinct CDR3 sequences, with 20% to 25% occurring only once. Specimen: PBMCs from blood, collected less than 22 months after vaccination. All receptors come from a man aged 50 to 69 who received an inactivated influenza vaccine.

A few counts support this clonotype. The rearrangement uses TRBV11-3 and TRBJ1-2, with D unresolved. This CDR3 is 16 amino acids long. In germline, CDR1 is SGHNT, CDR2 YENEEA. Trimming removed 3 bases from V and 3 bases from J, with 17 bases in between. CDR3 in DNA: TGTGCCAGCAGCTTCCGGACGTCAGGAGTATACTATGGCTACACCTTC. This encodes CASSFRTSGVYYGYTF.

This clonotype was observed many times. The rearrangement joins TRBV5-1 to TRBJ1-2; 9 bases map to TRBD1. Trimming cost V 1 base and J 4 bases; bases outside gene matches: 5. In germline, CDR1 is SGHRS, CDR2 YFSETQ. There are 15 residues in the CDR3. The CDR3 DNA is TGCGCCAGCAGCTTGACAGGGGGCAGTACCTATGGCTACACCTTC. The encoded protein is CASSLTGGSTYGYTF. The full variable domain, completed using reference TRBV5-1 and TRBJ1-2, is KAGVTQTPRYLIKTRGQQVTLSCSPISGHRSVSWYQQTPGQGLQFLFEYFSETQRNKGNFPGRFSGRQFSNSRSEMNVSTLELGDSALYLCASSLTGGSTYGYTFGSGTRLTVV.

The gene calls are TRBV5-1 and TRBJ1-3; D perhaps matches TRBD1 (6 bases). Germline CDR1 and CDR2: SGHRS and YFSETQ. V dropped 3 bases and J dropped 2 bases, with 9 bases sitting between them. CDR3 length: 14 residues. The CDR3 bases are TGCGCCAGCAGCTGGGGGGCGCCTGGAAACACCATATATTTT. It is translated as CASSWGAPGNTIYF. The full variable domain, completed using reference TRBV5-1 and TRBJ1-3, is KAGVTQTPRYLIKTRGQQVTLSCSPISGHRSVSWYQQTPGQGLQFLFEYFSETQRNKGNFPGRFSGRQFSNSRSEMNVSTLELGDSALYLCASSWGAPGNTIYFGEGSWLTVV.

In this sample, this clonotype turned up many times. This rearrangement joins TRBV3-1 to TRBJ1-4; no reliable D call. Per the germline V gene, CDR1 is LGHDT and CDR2 is YNNKEL (reference sequence). V shed 4 bases and J shed 13 bases, with 19 bases lying between them. CDR3 length: 14 residues. The CDR3 loop is CASSPGLRMKVLFF. CDR3 in DNA: TGTGCCAGCAGCCCCGGGCTTAGAATGAAAGTACTGTTTTTT.

This chain links TRBV12-3 or TRBV12-4 with TRBJ2-1, with 7 bases matching TRBD1. This CDR3 comprises 16 residues. J gave up 0 bases and V 6 bases, and 8 bases lay outside the gene matches. The CDR3 region has the DNA TGTGCCAGCAGCCTGCTGGGACAGAGCTCCTACAATGAGCAGTTCTTC. Its translation is CASSLLGQSSYNEQFF.

The chain couples TRBV28 to TRBJ1-4, with 7 bases fitting TRBD1. Germline V lookup: CDR1 MDHEN, CDR2 SYDVKM. CDR3 length: 15 residues. V trimming: 6 bases; J trimming: 4 bases; junction bases outside the gene matches: 8. Here the CDR3 DNA reads TGTGCCAGCAGAGAGTCCGGGACAGTTAATGAAAAACTGTTTTTT. Translation: CASRESGTVNEKLFF.

This clonotype showed up just a few times. The DNA of the CDR3 is TGTGCCAGCAGCTTGGGTGGGGCTAGCGGGAGAACGGGGGAGCTGTTTTTT. Amino acids: CASSLGGASGRTGELFF. The V call is TRBV5-4, the J call TRBJ2-2, with 10 bases identical to TRBD2. Germline V CDR1 and CDR2: SGHNT, YYREEE (reference sequence). CDR3 length: 17 amino acids. J gave up 8 bases and V 0 bases, and 10 bases lay outside the gene matches. The complete variable domain, with remaining parts taken from reference TRBV5-4 and TRBJ2-2, reads ETGVTQSPTHLIKTRGQQVTLRCSSQSGHNTVSWYQQALGQGPQFIFQYYREEENGRGNFPPRFSGLQFPNYSSELNVNALELDDSALYLCASSLGGASGRTGELFFGEGSRLTVL.

This chain joins TRBV20-1 and TRBJ1-2; D unclear. Germline CDR1 DFQATT, CDR2 SNEGSKA (reference sequence). The CDR3 runs to 10 residues. V lost 0 bases and J 8 bases, leaving 4 bases between the germline ends. CDR3 region: CSARDQGYTF. The DNA for the CDR3 is TGCAGTGCTAGAGATCAGGGCTACACCTTC.

This chain joins TRBV20-1 and TRBJ2-7; 10 bases align to TRBD2. The V gene's germline CDR1 is DFQATT and CDR2 SNEGSKA (reference sequence). The CDR3 consists of 14 residues. The trim removed 3 bases at V and 0 bases at J, leaving 2 bases unmatched. The CDR3 DNA reads TGCAGTGCTAGGACTAGCGGGTACTCCTACGAGCAGTACTTC. The encoded protein is CSARTSGYSYEQYF.

This chain joins TRBV15 and TRBJ2-1; 12 nucleotides line up with TRBD2. The CDR3 runs 20 residues. The germline V gene has CDR1 LNHNV and CDR2 YYDKDF (reference sequence). The J segment lost 0 bases and the V segment lost 3 bases, leaving 12 bases of the junction unmatched. The CDR3 DNA sequence: TGTGCCACCAGCAGCACCGACCCGGGACTAGCGGGCCCCTCCTACAATGAGCAGTTCTTC. This codes for CATSSTDPGLAGPSYNEQFF.

In this sample, this clonotype turned up many times. The chain uses TRBV4-3 and TRBJ1-2, with D possibly matching TRBD1 (6 bases). V gave up 1 base and J gave up 8 bases, with 17 bases separating them. The CDR3 spans 15 residues. Germline loops: CDR1 LGHNA, CDR2 YSLEER. CDR3 sequence reads: CASSQAGEGGAGYTF. Written as DNA, the CDR3 is TGCGCCAGCAGCCAAGCCGGAGAGGGGGGGGCGGGCTACACCTTC.

This chain connects TRBV6-2 or TRBV6-3 to TRBJ1-4; D is undetermined. This CDR3 region has 15 residues. Trimming shortened V by 5 bases and J by 0 bases, and 10 bases separated the two germline ends. Per germline, CDR1 MNHEY and CDR2 SVGEGT. The CDR3 nucleotides are TGTGCCAGCAGTGACTGGTGGTCAACTAATGAAAAACTGTTTTTT. It codes for CASSDWWSTNEKLFF.

The chain is built from TRBV7-2 and TRBJ1-3; D remains ambiguous. Per germline, CDR1 SGHTA and CDR2 FQGNSA. The V end was cut by 0 bases, the J end by 4 bases, with 10 bases between. This CDR3 has 15 amino acids. The CDR3 nucleotides are TGTGCCAGCAGCTTAGCCGTTACCACAGGAAACACCATATATTTT. It codes for CASSLAVTTGNTIYF.

The chain links TRBV4-2 to TRBJ1-3; D unclear. This CDR3 has 16 amino acids. Per the germline V gene, CDR1 is LGHNA and CDR2 is YNFKEQ. Trimming cost V 2 bases and J 1 base, with 12 bases left between them. CDR3 DNA: TGTGCCAGCAGCCAACTGCCAGACCTTTCTGGAAACACCATATATTTT. Its translation: CASSQLPDLSGNTIYF.

V gene TRBV6-2 or TRBV6-3 combines with J gene TRBJ1-6, with no clear D. V gave up 7 bases and J gave up 7 bases, with 11 bases separating them. This CDR3 comprises 13 residues. Germline V gives CDR1 MNHEY, CDR2 SVGEGT. The CDR3 coding sequence is TGTGCCAGCAAGGTGGCGATAAATTCACCCCTCCACTTT. It translates to CASKVAINSPLHF.

This clonotype showed up many times. The CDR3 loop is CASSPPDRLEAFF. DNA for the CDR3: TGTGCCAGCAGTCCACCGGACAGACTTGAAGCTTTCTTT. The chain employs TRBV12-3 or TRBV12-4 and TRBJ1-1; weak D call: TRBD1 (6 bases). The V gene lost 5 bases and the J gene lost 7 bases, with 14 bases spanning the gap. There are 13 residues in the CDR3.

The chain joins TRBV7-2 to TRBJ2-1; no clear D gene. The CDR3 sequence is 12 residues long. V dropped 5 bases and J dropped 11 bases, with 13 bases sitting between them. CDR1 and CDR2 from the germline V gene are SGHTA and FQGNSA. The CDR3 DNA is TGTGCCAGCAGCGCCTCCGGGCCGCAGCAGTTCTTC. Protein product: CASSASGPQQFF.

J is TRBJ2-7 and V is TRBV20-1; D is perhaps TRBD1 (5 bases). From germline, CDR1 is DFQATT and CDR2 SNEGSKA (reference sequence). The germline V and J ends were trimmed by 3 bases and 1 base, with 16 bases remaining between them. This CDR3 is 15 amino acids long. The CDR3 sequence: CSASRSRVRSYEQYF. DNA of the CDR3: TGCAGTGCTAGCAGGAGCAGGGTGCGATCCTACGAGCAGTACTTC.

The chain combines TRBV10-3 with TRBJ2-3; 8 nucleotides align to TRBD2. CDR1 and CDR2 from the germline V gene are ENHRY and SYGVKD. This CDR3 region has 16 residues. The V gene end was trimmed by 6 bases and the J gene end by 1 base; junction bases not matched to a gene: 9. CDR3 in amino acids: CAIRFRSAGGTDTQYF. As DNA, the CDR3 is TGTGCCATCAGGTTTCGTTCAGCGGGAGGCACAGATACGCAGTATTTT.